The 15 T cell receptor beta chains presented below share a single source sample, sequenced in a study of control samples from healthy donors and cancer patients. TCRdb keeps only in-frame clones here, not all; method: immunoSEQ multiplex PCR. This sample has roughly 130,000 clones; approximately 91% occur once, and the top ten carry roughly 3.2%. The specimen sequenced was blood. Receptor source: a man over 45 in good health.

This chain links TRBV19 with TRBJ2-3, with 8 positions matching TRBD2. J was trimmed by 3 bases and V by 5 bases; bases with no gene match: 10. CDR3 length equals 16 residues. The germline gives CDR1 LNHDA, CDR2 SQIVND (reference sequence). In nucleotides, the CDR3 is TGTGCCAGTAGTTCCCGGGGGGGGTCGCGTACAGATACGCAGTATTTT. Protein product: CASSSRGGSRTDTQYF.

V usage is TRBV30 and J usage is TRBJ2-2; the D gene is possibly TRBD2 (7 bases). Germline CDR1 is GTSNPN and CDR2 is SVGIG (reference sequence). The CDR3 covers 12 residues. V lost 4 bases and J 6 bases, leaving 9 bases between the germline ends. In DNA, the CDR3 is TGTGCCTGGATGGGGGGGCCCGGGGAGCTGTTTTTT. As protein: CAWMGGPGELFF.

The V call is TRBV10-3, the J call TRBJ1-4; D is undetermined. The CDR3 loop spans 14 amino acids. Germline V gene data show CDR1 as ENHRY and CDR2 as SYGVKD. Between the trimmed V and J ends, which lost 3 bases and 3 bases, there was a span of 8 bases. Here the CDR3 DNA reads TGTGCCATCAGTGAATTCATGGCTAATGAAAAACTGTTTTTT. This codes for CAISEFMANEKLFF.

The chain has TRBV28 and TRBJ1-1; D call uncertain. This CDR3 is built from 14 residues. Germline values: CDR1 MDHEN, CDR2 SYDVKM. V was shortened by 2 bases and J by 1 base, with 8 bases between the two germline ends. The CDR3 DNA sequence: TGTGCCAGCAGTTTACCCCAGCCGAACACTGAAGCTTTCTTT. As protein: CASSLPQPNTEAFF.

The V and J genes are TRBV24-1 and TRBJ2-1, with TRBD2 matching over 8 bases. Trimming took 4 bases from V and 4 from J; bases not matched to a gene: 5. The CDR3 totals 15 residues. The germline gives CDR1 KGHDR, CDR2 SFDVKD. CDR3 DNA sequence: TGTGCCACCAGTGAGGGCGGGGGGCGTTACAATGAGCAGTTCTTC. Translating it yields CATSEGGGRYNEQFF.

The J gene is TRBJ1-5, the V gene TRBV28, with D possibly TRBD1 on 6 matching bases. CDR3 length: 16 amino acids. The germline V and J ends were trimmed by 6 bases and 5 bases, with 20 bases remaining between them. Germline CDR1 and CDR2: MDHEN and SYDVKM. CDR3 in DNA: TGTGCCAGCAGACGGGGAGGAGGGGGGCCGGATCAGCCCCAGCATTTT. Amino acids: CASRRGGGGPDQPQHF.

J is TRBJ2-3 and V is TRBV9; D is undetermined. The germline V gene has CDR1 SGDLS and CDR2 YYNGEE. Trimming took 3 bases from V and 7 from J, leaving 12 bases between them. This CDR3 comprises 13 residues. This chain's CDR3 is CASSGGTINTQYF. CDR3 bases: TGTGCCAGCAGCGGAGGCACAATTAATACGCAGTATTTT.

This clone was seen a single time. The chain employs TRBV7-2 and TRBJ1-2; D is unresolved. This CDR3 spans 13 amino acids. The germline gives CDR1 SGHTA, CDR2 FQGNSA. V was shortened by 5 bases and J by 3 bases, with 10 bases between the two germline ends. CDR3 DNA sequence: TGTGCCAGCAGCGGCGGCGGGGACTATGGCTACACCTTC. Its translation: CASSGGGDYGYTF.

The chain recombines TRBV24-1 with TRBJ2-3; the D is unclear. The V gene lost 5 bases and the J gene lost 2 bases, with 4 bases spanning the gap. CDR3 length equals 12 residues. Per germline, CDR1 KGHDR and CDR2 SFDVKD. CDR3 DNA: TGTGCCACCAGTGGGACCACAGATACGCAGTATTTT. Encoded protein: CATSGTTDTQYF.

This clone was found a few times. V and J are TRBV21-1 and TRBJ2-7; whether TRBD2, the table's D call, matches the DNA was not checked. TRBV21-1 is designated a pseudogene. This CDR3 has 15 residues. CDR3 sequence: CASSRRGLAKYEQYF. CDR3 sequence (DNA): TGTGCCAGCAGCCGGCGGGGACTAGCAAAGTACGAGCAGTACTTC.

The rearrangement links TRBV7-2 to TRBJ1-5; D remains unclear. V lost 5 bases, J lost 0 bases, and 8 bases lay in between. The CDR3 is 14 residues long. The germline CDR1 and CDR2 sequences are SGHTA and FQGNSA. The DNA for the CDR3 is TGTGCCAGCAGCGAGAAGCTTAGCAATCAGCCCCAGCATTTT. Its protein product is CASSEKLSNQPQHF.

This CDR3 is CASSTGGRGTGELFF. CDR3 DNA: TGTGCCAGTAGTACAGGGGGCCGGGGCACCGGGGAGCTGTTTTTT. The rearrangement joins TRBV19 to TRBJ2-2; 8 bases map to TRBD1. After removal of 4 bases from V and 4 bases from J, the junction contained 5 bases not matched to a gene. Per germline, CDR1 LNHDA and CDR2 SQIVND (reference sequence). This CDR3 comprises 15 residues.

J is TRBJ1-1 and V is TRBV7-9; D is unresolved. The ends were cut back, 5 bases at V and 1 base at J, with 8 bases in the middle. The CDR3 is made up of 13 amino acids. CDR1 and CDR2 from the germline V gene are SEHNR and FQNEAQ (reference sequence). The CDR3 protein is CASSLRENTEAFF. The CDR3 DNA reads as TGTGCCAGCAGCCTAAGGGAGAACACTGAAGCTTTCTTT. The full variable domain, completed using reference TRBV7-9 and TRBJ1-1, is DTGVSQNPRHKITKRGQNVTFRCDPISEHNRLYWYRQTLGQGPEFLTYFQNEAQLEKSRLLSDRFSAERPKGSFSTLEIQRTEQGDSAMYLCASSLRENTEAFFGQGTRLTVV.

V usage is TRBV6-4 and J usage is TRBJ1-1; no clear D gene. The CDR3 runs to 13 residues. Germline CDR1 MRHNA, CDR2 SNTAGT. Trimming cost V 5 bases and J 3 bases, with 10 bases left between them. This CDR3 is CASSRTLDTEAFF. DNA for the CDR3: TGTGCCAGCAGTCGGACGCTAGACACTGAAGCTTTCTTT.

The chain links TRBV5-6 to TRBJ2-1; the match to TRBD2 covers 10 bases. CDR1 is SGHDT, CDR2 YYEEEE, per germline. The ends lost 2 bases at V and 7 bases at J; junction bases unmatched: 6. CDR3 length: 15 residues. CDR3 DNA: TGTGCCAGCAGCTTCCTCAGCGGGGGGGAGAATGAGCAGTTCTTC. It is translated as CASSFLSGGENEQFF.